The clone carrying this T cell receptor beta chain was found a few times. Its target is unknown. This specimen comes from a study of cytomegalovirus exposure and HLA in healthy donors. Study-level information: About 85 million unique TCRs from HLA-typed donors were held in an early release of data. Broader study findings: With later analysis, a missense DCLRE1C variant became linked to TCR beta V- and J-gene trimming. What a later analysis reportedly showed was that an Asian-associated ancestry cluster had fewer N-insertions than the 666-donor mean. Approximately 18,000 TCR beta sequences were associated with HLA alleles at 0.05 false discovery rate in a later analysis.

V gave up 4 bases and J gave up 10 bases; unmatched junction bases: 9. CDR3 length: 15 amino acids. Germline V gene sequence: CDR1 SGDLS, CDR2 YYNGEE. Primers for the PCR totalled 60 Vbeta and 13 Jbeta. Some clones are missing from TCRdb's copy, which holds only in-frame ones; the method was immunoSEQ multiplex PCR. Here the sample spans about 94,000 clones, around 8% being singletons. The sequenced sample consisted of PBMCs. The chain employs TRBV9 and TRBJ1-6; 9 bases agree with TRBD1. The TCR sequence derives from a man aged 45-60 years in good health and CMV-seronegative. CDR3 sequence reads: CASSPGDRESSPLHF. The CDR3 DNA sequence: TGTGCCAGCAGCCCGGGGGACAGGGAAAGCTCACCCCTCCACTTT.